The 3 T cell receptor beta chains in this list originate from one sample, sequenced in a study of OX40 agonist ivuxolimab in advanced cancers. Libraries came from the immunoSEQ multiplex PCR assay. The table comes from immuneACCESS by way of TCRdb, which keeps in-frame sequences with V and J called. Part of the clones is missing from these tables; in studies checked, under half for an unresolved V gene and the rest for unknown reasons. In this sample the table shows about 46,000 clones, around 81% of which occur a single time. 3% to 3.5% of the sample belongs to the ten largest clones. This sample comprised CD4+ or CD8+ T cells sorted from blood, obtained in a trial of the OX40 agonist ivuxolimab. The receptors were gathered from an adult with an advanced solid tumor such as melanoma, head and neck, liver or kidney cancer.

The chain carries TRBV19 and TRBJ2-5, with D possibly called TRBD1 or TRBD2 (5 bases each). Germline-derived CDR1 and CDR2 are LNHDA and SQIVND (reference sequence). This CDR3 is 12 amino acids long. V lost 10 bases, J lost 6 bases, and 15 bases lay in between. CDR3 protein: CATSQGVQTQYF. As DNA, the CDR3 is TGTGCCACTTCCCAGGGAGTTCAGACCCAGTACTTC.

The J gene is TRBJ2-5, the V gene TRBV5-8, with D possibly being TRBD2 (6 bases). V gave up 3 bases and J gave up 4 bases, with 10 bases separating them. The CDR3 loop spans 13 amino acids. CDR1 is SGHTS, CDR2 YDEGEE, per germline. CDR3 DNA sequence: TGTGCCAGCAGCTCTCTAGCGTCAGAGACCCAGTACTTC. It translates to CASSSLASETQYF. Based on the CDR3 plus reference TRBV5-8 and TRBJ2-5, the full variable domain is EAGVTQSPTHLIKTRGQQATLRCSPISGHTSVYWYQQALGLGLQFLLWYDEGEERNRGNFPPRFSGRQFPNYSSELNVNALELEDSALYLCASSSLASETQYFGPGTRLLVL.

The chain couples TRBV29-1 to TRBJ2-2, with 7 bases identical to TRBD2. After removal of 7 bases from V and 0 bases from J, the junction contained 5 bases not matched to a gene. The CDR3 spans 14 residues. The germline V gene has CDR1 SQVTM and CDR2 ANQGSEA. CDR3 sequence reads: CSAFGGTNTGELFF. CDR3 nucleotides: TGCAGCGCCTTCGGGGGGACGAACACCGGGGAGCTGTTTTTT.